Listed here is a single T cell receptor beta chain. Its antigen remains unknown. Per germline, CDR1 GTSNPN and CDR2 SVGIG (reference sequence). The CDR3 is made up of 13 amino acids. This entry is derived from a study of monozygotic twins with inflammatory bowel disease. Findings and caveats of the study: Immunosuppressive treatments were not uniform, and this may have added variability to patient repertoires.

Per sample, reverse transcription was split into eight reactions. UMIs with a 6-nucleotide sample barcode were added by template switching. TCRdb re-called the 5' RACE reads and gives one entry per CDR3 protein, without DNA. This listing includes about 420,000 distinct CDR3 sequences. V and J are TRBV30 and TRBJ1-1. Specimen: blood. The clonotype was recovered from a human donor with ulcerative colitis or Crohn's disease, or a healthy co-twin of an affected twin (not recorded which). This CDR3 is CAWSVGGGTEAFF.